This T cell receptor (beta chain) was captured in a study of blood T cells in healthy people across ages. Study-wide results and limits: TCR beta diversity correlated strongly with naive T cell percentage. Naive CD4+ cells and diversity were both higher in long-lived donors than in aged donors. The study regarded diversity estimates from one million T cells as underestimates.

Of note for this clonotype: Its antigen remains unidentified. The junction differs from germline at one of its ends, possibly a read error.

Alongside a J-beta primer mix, a sample-barcoded 5' primer served in a second PCR lasting roughly 6 to 11 cycles. Each cDNA molecule was tagged by a template-switch adaptor that had 12 random nucleotides. One entry per CDR3 protein, called by TCRdb with MiXCR from the 5' RACE reads. In the table there are 1 million to 1.2 million distinct CDR3 sequences, 35% to 40% of which are singletons. The CDR3 spans 12 residues. Germline-derived CDR1 and CDR2 are MDHEN and SYDVKM. The chain uses TRBV28 and TRBJ1-2; D is unresolved. The sequence derives from a man aged 18 to 35 in good health. Sequenced material: blood. Written as DNA, the CDR3 is TGTGCCAGCAGTTCGGGGAACTATGGCCACACCTTC. Protein product: CASSSGNYGHTF.